These T cell receptor beta chains were read from a single sample in a study of blood T cells in healthy people across ages. MiXCR was run by TCRdb on the 5' RACE reads, yielding one entry per CDR3 protein. The repertoire holds roughly 1,500,000 distinct CDR3 sequences, with 34% as singletons. The material sequenced was blood. The receptors here all came from a woman under 40 in good health. The CDR3 runs from the conserved cysteine through the conserved F or W. A D gene is named only where the DNA matches it firmly. The size field is filled for only some rows; it gives once, few, many or a size class.

TRBJ2-1 TRBD2 TRBV9 few TGTGCCAGCAGCGGGGAGCGGGGGGTGTACAATGAGCAGTTCTTC CASSGERGVYNEQFF
TRBJ1-2 . TRBV29-1 . TGCAGCGTGGAAGATCGGTGGGGATACGGCCACACCTTC CSVEDRWGYGHTF
TRBJ1-2 . TRBV10-3 few TGTGCCATCAGGGACGGGTCCGAGAACTATGGCTACACCTTC CAIRDGSENYGYTF
TRBJ2-7 . TRBV20-1 . TGCAGTGCTAGAGAATTCGGGCAGGGTGGGGAGCAGTACTTC CSAREFGQGGEQYF
TRBJ2-5 . TRBV4-1 few TGCGCCAGCAGCCAAGATGGGAGGACCCAGTACTTC CASSQDGRTQYF
TRBJ1-5 TRBD1 TRBV20-1 few TGCAGTGCGAATCCGGGACAGGGGCGTCAGCCCCAGCATTTT CSANPGQGRQPQHF
TRBJ1-5 TRBD1 TRBV10-3 . TGTGCCACCGGGACAGGGCCTTACAATCAGCCCCAGCATTTT CATGTGPYNQPQHF
TRBJ1-5 TRBD1 TRBV6-6 . TGTGCCAGCAGTTATTTGGGACAGCTTAGCAATCAGCCCCAGCATTTT CASSYLGQLSNQPQHF
TRBJ2-7 TRBD1 TRBV9 many TGTGCCAGCAGCGCCGCGGGACAGGGTTTCAACGAGCAGTACTTC CASSAAGQGFNEQYF
TRBJ2-7 TRBD2 TRBV6-1 . TGTGCCAGCAGTGAATTAGGGACTAGCAGCGAGCAGTACTTC CASSELGTSSEQYF
TRBJ2-1 . TRBV28 . TGTGCCAGCAGTGTCTACCAGGGCAGCTCCTACAATGAGCAGTTCTTC CASSVYQGSSYNEQFF
TRBJ2-3 . TRBV18 few TGTGCCAGCTCTCGGGTACCCAGCACAGATACGCAGTATTTT CASSRVPSTDTQYF
TRBJ2-7 . TRBV4-2 . TGTGCCAGCAGCCGCGAGCTGGGGCCGTACTCCTACGAGCAGTACTTC CASSRELGPYSYEQYF
TRBJ2-1 . TRBV3-1 few TGTGCCAGCAGCCAAGAGGGAGAGAGGCGGACTGAGCAGTTCTTC CASSQEGERRTEQFF
TRBJ2-1 . TRBV7-8 few TGTGCCAGCAGCTGGGCCGGGGTTAACTATGAGCAGTTCTTC CASSWAGVNYEQFF
TRBJ2-7 . TRBV9 many TGTGCCAGCAGCGGCCACACGGGGAGCGAGCAGTACTTC CASSGHTGSEQYF
TRBJ2-7 TRBD2 TRBV6-6 few TGTGCCAGCAGGACGGGACTAGCGGGAGGAAACGAGCAGTACTTC CASRTGLAGGNEQYF
TRBJ1-5 . TRBV12-3/TRBV12-4 . TGTGCCAGCAGTTCCAGCGGTAAGCCCCAGCATTTT CASSSSGKPQHF
TRBJ2-5 . TRBV14 few TGTGCCAGCAGCCGGGGGATTCGAGAGACCCAGTACTTC CASSRGIRETQYF
TRBJ2-1 . TRBV20-1 . TGCAGTGCCCCGGACGGGGCTAGGCACTACAATGAGCAGTTCTTC CSAPDGARHYNEQFF
TRBJ1-2 TRBD1 TRBV12-3/TRBV12-4 . TGTGCCAGCAGTTGGTCGGGACAGATCTATGGCTACACCTTC CASSWSGQIYGYTF
TRBJ2-5 . TRBV29-1 many TGCAGCGTCACAGGGAGTGAGACCCAGTACTTC CSVTGSETQYF
TRBJ1-4 TRBD1 TRBV2 . TGTGCCAGCAGTGAAGATAGGACAGGGTCTGAAAAACTGTTTTTT CASSEDRTGSEKLFF
TRBJ2-7 TRBD1 TRBV20-1 few TGCAGTGCCCCCGAGGACAGGGGTATCCAGCAGTACTTC CSAPEDRGIQQYF